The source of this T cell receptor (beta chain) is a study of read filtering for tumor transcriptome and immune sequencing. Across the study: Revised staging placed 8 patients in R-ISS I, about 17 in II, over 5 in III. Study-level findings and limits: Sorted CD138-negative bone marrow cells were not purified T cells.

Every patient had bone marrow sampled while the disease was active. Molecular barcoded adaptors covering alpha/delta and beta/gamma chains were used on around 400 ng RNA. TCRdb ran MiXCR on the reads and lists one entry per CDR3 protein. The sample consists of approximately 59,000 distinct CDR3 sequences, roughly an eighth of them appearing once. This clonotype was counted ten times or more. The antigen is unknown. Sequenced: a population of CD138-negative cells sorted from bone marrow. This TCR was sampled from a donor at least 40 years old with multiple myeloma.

CDR3 bases: TGCGCCAGCAGCTTCCCCTCCTACAATGAGCAGTTCTTC. Amino acid sequence: CASSFPSYNEQFF. The chain couples TRBV5-1 to TRBJ2-1, with D uncertain. The germline CDR1 and CDR2 sequences are SGHRS and YFSETQ. The CDR3 sequence is 13 residues long. The ends were cut back, 2 bases at V and 0 bases at J, with 3 bases in the middle.